This T cell receptor (beta chain) emerged from a study of blood T cell repertoires in COVID-19. As for the study in general: COVID-19 samples from acute and convalescent phases originated in the United States, Italy and Spain.

It was during active infection that Seattle patients were enrolled and then longitudinally followed. Clones were read by immunoSEQ multiplex PCR, and TCRdb kept only the in-frame ones, dropping some. Of approximately 230,000 clones in the sample, about 91% were seen once. V was trimmed by 6 bases and J by 3 bases, leaving 8 bases between them. The germline V gene encodes CDR1 MNHEY and CDR2 SVGAGI. The CDR3 covers 12 residues. The sample comprised peripheral blood. V usage is TRBV6-5 and J usage is TRBJ1-1; D call uncertain. The receptor was isolated from a woman under 40 with COVID-19, enrolled during active disease. In DNA form, the CDR3 reads TGTGCCAGCAGCACGGGGTACACTGAAGCTTTCTTT. Translation: CASSTGYTEAFF.